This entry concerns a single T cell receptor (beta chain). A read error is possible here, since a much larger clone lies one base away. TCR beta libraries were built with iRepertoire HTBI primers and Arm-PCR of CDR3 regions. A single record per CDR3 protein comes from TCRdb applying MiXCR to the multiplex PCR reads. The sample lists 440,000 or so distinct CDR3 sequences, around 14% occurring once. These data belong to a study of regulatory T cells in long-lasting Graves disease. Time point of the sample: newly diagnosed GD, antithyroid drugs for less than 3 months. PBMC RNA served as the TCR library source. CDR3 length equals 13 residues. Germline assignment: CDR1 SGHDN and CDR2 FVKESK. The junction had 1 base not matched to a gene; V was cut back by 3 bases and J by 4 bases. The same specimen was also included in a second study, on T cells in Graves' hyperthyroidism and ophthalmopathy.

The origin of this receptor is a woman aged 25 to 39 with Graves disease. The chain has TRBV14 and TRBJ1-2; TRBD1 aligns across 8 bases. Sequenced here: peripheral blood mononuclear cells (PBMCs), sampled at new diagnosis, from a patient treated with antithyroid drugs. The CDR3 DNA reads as TGTGCCAGCAGCCAGGACAGGGTCTATGGCTACACCTTC. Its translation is CASSQDRVYGYTF.